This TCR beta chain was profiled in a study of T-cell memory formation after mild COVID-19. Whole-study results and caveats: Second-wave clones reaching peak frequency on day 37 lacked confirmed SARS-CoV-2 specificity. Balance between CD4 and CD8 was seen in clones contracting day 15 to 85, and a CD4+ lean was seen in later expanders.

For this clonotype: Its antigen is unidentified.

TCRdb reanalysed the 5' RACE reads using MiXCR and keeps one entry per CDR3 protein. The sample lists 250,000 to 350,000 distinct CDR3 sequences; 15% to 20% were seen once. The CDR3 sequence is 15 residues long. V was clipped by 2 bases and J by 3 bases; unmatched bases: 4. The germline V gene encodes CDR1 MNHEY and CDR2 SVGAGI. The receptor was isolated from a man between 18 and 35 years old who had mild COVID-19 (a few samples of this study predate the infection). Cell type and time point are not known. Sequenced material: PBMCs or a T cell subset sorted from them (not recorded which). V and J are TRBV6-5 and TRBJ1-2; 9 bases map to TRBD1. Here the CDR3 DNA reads TGTGCCAGCAGTTACAGGGGACAGGGCGACTATGGCTACACCTTC. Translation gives CASSYRGQGDYGYTF.